This TCR beta chain is from a study of T-cell reconstitution after alpha-beta-depleted transplantation in children (dated by TCRdb to between 2015 and 2016). Regarding the research as a whole: Using TCR repertoire profiling, the study quantitatively followed how T-cell immune reconstitution unfolded in children after TCRalphabeta/CD19-depleted allogeneic hematopoietic cell transplantation.

Library preparation used PCR. Sequencer: Illumina HiSeq 2500. Molecular barcoding was employed in the preparation of TCR libraries, with unique molecular identifiers being used to normalize TCRbeta repertoire quantification. TCRdb itself trimmed the public reads at Q25 with fastp, ran MiXCR and retained productive beta chains. Identical CDR3 protein sequences are pooled into one entry, listed with their most common genes and DNA. Across this sample there are 250,000 to 300,000 distinct CDR3 sequences, with over 8% seen only once. Roughly a tenth of the sample is held by the ten biggest clonotypes. With respect to this clonotype: The antigen this receptor binds is unknown. No quality values exist for individual bases; no much larger clone is one base distant.

From the cysteine through the phenylalanine, the CDR3 covers 14 amino acids. This entry keeps only the CDR3 DNA: 42 bases, framed from base 1. The germline V and J ends show losses of 1 base and 4 bases respectively, and no gene match explains 3 bases of the junction. CDR1 and CDR2 are read off the germline V gene as SGHTA and FQGNSA. The sample was PBMCs from the stem cell graft donor, taken from the stem cell graft. This TCR derives from a human donor who donated a stem cell graft to a child with SCID. The rearranged segments are TRBV7-2 and TRBJ1-1, with 7 middle bases fitting TRBD1. Here the CDR3 is given as CASSLGQGATEAFF. The DNA sequence follows: TGTGCCAGCAGCTTAGGACAGGGAGCCACTGAAGCTTTCTTT.